The 14 T cell receptor beta chains reported below all come from one sample, sequenced in a study of cytomegalovirus exposure and HLA in healthy donors. TCRdb keeps only in-frame clones here, not all; method: immunoSEQ multiplex PCR. This table holds roughly 100,000 clones, 88% found once. Sample: PBMCs. The receptors originated from a woman under 30 in good health and CMV-seropositive.

J is TRBJ2-3 and V is TRBV10-3; 12 nucleotides agree with TRBD2. The CDR3 is made up of 17 amino acids. Germline values: CDR1 ENHRY, CDR2 SYGVKD. V was pared by 7 bases and J by 4 bases, with 12 bases of the junction left unmatched. CDR3 amino acids: CAIKASSGGAGADTQYF. The DNA for the CDR3 is TGTGCCATCAAGGCGTCTAGCGGGGGGGCAGGGGCAGATACGCAGTATTTT.

The genes are TRBV18 and TRBJ2-2; 9 bases are shared with TRBD2. The CDR3 runs 18 residues. The germline V gene encodes CDR1 KGHSH and CDR2 LQKENI. The J segment lost 0 bases and the V segment lost 1 base, leaving 6 bases of the junction unmatched. The CDR3 reads CASSPRDSGGPNTGELFF. The DNA for the CDR3 is TGTGCCAGCTCACCACGGGATAGCGGGGGCCCGAACACCGGGGAGCTGTTTTTT.

This clone appeared once. The CDR3 DNA is TGTGCCAGTAGTATGGGCTTTGGACAGGGGATTGAGCAGTTCTTC. Amino acids: CASSMGFGQGIEQFF. This chain uses TRBV19 with TRBJ2-1; 9 bases are a match to TRBD1. The CDR3 has 15 residues. J lost 9 bases, V lost 3 bases, and 9 bases had no gene match. In germline, CDR1 is LNHDA, CDR2 SQIVND (reference sequence).

The gene calls are TRBV11-2 and TRBJ1-4; 7 bases agree with TRBD1. The CDR3 loop spans 13 amino acids. Germline CDR1 SGHAT, CDR2 FQNNGV. Trimming cost V 3 bases and J 7 bases; bases outside gene matches: 2. CDR3: CASSFGTAEKLFF. In DNA form, the CDR3 reads TGTGCCAGCAGCTTCGGGACAGCTGAAAAACTGTTTTTT.

This rearrangement joins TRBV28 to TRBJ1-2; TRBD1 agrees at 10 bases. With 7 bases clipped from V and 4 bases from J, the junction kept 15 bases outside the gene matches. The CDR3 is 17 amino acids. Germline CDR1 and CDR2: MDHEN and SYDVKM. The CDR3 DNA reads as TGTGCCAGCACCACAAAAGCATGGACAGGGGGGACCTATGGCTACACCTTC. Its protein product is CASTTKAWTGGTYGYTF.

The gene calls are TRBV5-1 and TRBJ2-4; 7 nucleotides line up with TRBD2. Germline V lookup: CDR1 SGHRS, CDR2 YFSETQ. J lost 3 bases, V lost 4 bases, and 10 bases had no gene match. The CDR3 totals 16 residues. CDR3 region: CASSGLAEKGKNIQYF. The CDR3, as DNA: TGCGCCAGCAGCGGGCTAGCGGAGAAAGGCAAAAACATTCAGTACTTC.

The V gene is TRBV28, the J gene TRBJ1-1, with D unresolved. CDR3 length equals 13 residues. V was shortened by 3 bases and J by 4 bases, with 9 bases between the two germline ends. CDR1 is MDHEN and CDR2 is SYDVKM in the germline V gene. CDR3 in amino acids: CASSFRGATEAFF. For the CDR3, the DNA is TGTGCCAGCAGTTTTCGGGGTGCCACTGAAGCTTTCTTT.

The rearrangement joins TRBV9 to TRBJ2-5; D might be TRBD2 (7 bases). The CDR3 length is 15 residues. V was shortened by 0 bases and J by 5 bases, with 14 bases between the two germline ends. Germline lookup yields CDR1 SGDLS and CDR2 YYNGEE. The CDR3 DNA reads TGTGCCAGCAGCGTAGGTGGGGGGGCCTGGGAGACCCAGTACTTC. This translates into CASSVGGGAWETQYF.

The chain is built from TRBV7-2 and TRBJ2-7, with TRBD2 matching 9 bases. V lost 2 bases, J lost 3 bases, and 11 bases stayed unmatched. CDR1 is SGHTA and CDR2 is FQGNSA in the germline V gene. The CDR3 is made up of 17 amino acids. The chain's CDR3 is CASSLRLDSGGFYEQYV. CDR3 DNA: TGTGCCAGCAGCTTACGTTTGGATAGCGGGGGCTTCTACGAGCAGTACGTC.

V and J are TRBV4-1 and TRBJ2-7, with 10 bases that match TRBD1. Trimming cost V 4 bases and J 2 bases; bases outside gene matches: 5. The CDR3 runs 15 residues. Germline assignment: CDR1 MGHRA and CDR2 YSYEKL. The DNA of the CDR3 is TGCGCCAGCAGCCCCGGGACAGGGGATACCTACGAGCAGTACTTC. This encodes CASSPGTGDTYEQYF.

This chain connects TRBV10-3 to TRBJ2-3; no firm D call. The CDR3 sequence is 14 residues long. Germline V gene sequence: CDR1 ENHRY, CDR2 SYGVKD. Trimming pared 0 bases from V and 1 base from J, leaving 5 bases between. For the CDR3, the DNA is TGTGCCATCAGTGAGTCCACAGGCACAGATACGCAGTATTTT. Its protein is CAISESTGTDTQYF.

This chain uses TRBV10-3 with TRBJ1-1; 9 bases agree with TRBD1. Germline V gene sequence: CDR1 ENHRY, CDR2 SYGVKD. V gave up 3 bases and J gave up 0 bases; unmatched junction bases: 5. The CDR3 sequence is 16 residues long. For the CDR3, the DNA is TGTGCCATCAGTGACGGGACAGGGAGGGTGAACACTGAAGCTTTCTTT. Its translation: CAISDGTGRVNTEAFF.

This chain connects TRBV6-6 to TRBJ1-2, with 7 bases identical to TRBD1. The CDR3 runs 15 residues. The junction had 8 bases not matched to a gene; V was cut back by 6 bases and J by 1 base. Germline CDR1 reads MNHNY; CDR2 reads SVGAGI (reference sequence). CDR3 bases: TGTGCCAGCAGATCAACAGGGGCCAATAACTATGGCTACACCTTC. It yields the protein CASRSTGANNYGYTF.

The chain recombines TRBV19 with TRBJ1-1, with TRBD1 matching over 7 bases. The CDR3 extends over 14 amino acids. Germline trimming cut 5 bases from V and 3 bases from J; bases unmatched to any gene: 6. Germline assignment: CDR1 LNHDA and CDR2 SQIVND (reference sequence). The CDR3 reads CASSPGTDHTEAFF. The CDR3 DNA follows: TGTGCCAGTAGTCCGGGGACAGATCACACTGAAGCTTTCTTT.